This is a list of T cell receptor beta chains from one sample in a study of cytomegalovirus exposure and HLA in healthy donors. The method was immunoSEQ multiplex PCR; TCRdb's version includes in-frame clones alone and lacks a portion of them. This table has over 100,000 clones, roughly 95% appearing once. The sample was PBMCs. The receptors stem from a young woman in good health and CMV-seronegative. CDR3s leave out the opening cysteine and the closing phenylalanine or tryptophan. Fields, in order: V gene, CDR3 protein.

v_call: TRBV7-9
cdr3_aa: ASRLQGMNTEAF

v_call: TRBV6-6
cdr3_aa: ASSYSTSRTYEQY

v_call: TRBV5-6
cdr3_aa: ASSPGTGLADTQY

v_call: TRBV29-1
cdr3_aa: SVVGRGSNEQF

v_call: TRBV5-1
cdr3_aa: ASSRTSGREQY

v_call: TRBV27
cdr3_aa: ASSLSLGVGGNEQF

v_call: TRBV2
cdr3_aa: ASSGTDYPMYNEQF

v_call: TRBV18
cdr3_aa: ASSLTSGSYEQY

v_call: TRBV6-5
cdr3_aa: ASSHRGLGNTEAF

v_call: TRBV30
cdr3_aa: AWTDREAEAF

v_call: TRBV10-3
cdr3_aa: AIRASGQTYEQY

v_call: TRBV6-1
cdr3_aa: ASARDGGTGELF

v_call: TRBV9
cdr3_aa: ASSPRGQGSYEQY

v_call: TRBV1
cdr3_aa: TSSQLIMGLLAGELQETQY

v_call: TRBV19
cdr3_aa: ASSIDGQPSYEQY

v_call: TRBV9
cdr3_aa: ASSAGQATYEQY

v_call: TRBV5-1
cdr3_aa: ASATAETSYEQY

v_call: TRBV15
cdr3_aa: ATSRTAGNPYEQY

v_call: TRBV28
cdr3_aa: ASSSFGTQETQY

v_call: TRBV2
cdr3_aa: ASSERGPKFYGYT

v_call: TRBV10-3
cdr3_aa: AISEPTGPYT

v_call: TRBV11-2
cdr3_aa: ASKQGGYGYT

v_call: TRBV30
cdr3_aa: AWNWESLFDGYT

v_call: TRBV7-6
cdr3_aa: ASSFGTDTGELF

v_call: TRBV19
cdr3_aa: ASSIDPAPTVTNSPLH

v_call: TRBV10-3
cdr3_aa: AISGTRRRLQGEGVYGYT

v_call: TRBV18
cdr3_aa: ASSLIPTGNGYT

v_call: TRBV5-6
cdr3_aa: ASSPQGPIDNEQF

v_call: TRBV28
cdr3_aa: ASSRGGTSYEQY

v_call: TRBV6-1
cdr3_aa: ASSGGAGARETQY

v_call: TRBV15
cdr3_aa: ATSRDRGVNQPQH

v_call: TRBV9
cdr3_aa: ASRALEGGAPGELF

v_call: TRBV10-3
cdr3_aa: AIRGRSSYNEQF

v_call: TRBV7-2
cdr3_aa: ASSSGLAGVTDTQY

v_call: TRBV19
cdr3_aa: ASSRDRGGYT

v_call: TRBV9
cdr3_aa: ASSVQGNGANVLT

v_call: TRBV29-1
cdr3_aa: SSIAGGTFTDTQY